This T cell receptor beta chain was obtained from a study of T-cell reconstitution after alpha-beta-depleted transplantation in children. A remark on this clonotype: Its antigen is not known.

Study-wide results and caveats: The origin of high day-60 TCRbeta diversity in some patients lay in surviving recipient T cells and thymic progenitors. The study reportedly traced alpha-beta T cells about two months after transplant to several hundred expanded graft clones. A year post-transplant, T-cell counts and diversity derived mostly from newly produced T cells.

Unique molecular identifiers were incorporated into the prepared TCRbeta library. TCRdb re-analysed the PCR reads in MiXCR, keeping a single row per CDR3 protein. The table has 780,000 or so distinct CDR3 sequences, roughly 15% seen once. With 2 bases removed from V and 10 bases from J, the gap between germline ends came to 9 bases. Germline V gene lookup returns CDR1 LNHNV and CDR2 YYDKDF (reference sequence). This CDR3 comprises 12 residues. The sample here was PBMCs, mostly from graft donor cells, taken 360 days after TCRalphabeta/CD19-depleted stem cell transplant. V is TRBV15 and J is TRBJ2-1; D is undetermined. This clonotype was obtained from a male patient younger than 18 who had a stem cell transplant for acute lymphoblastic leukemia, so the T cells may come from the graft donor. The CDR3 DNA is TGTGCCACCAGCAGATCCTCTCGGGAGCAGTTCTTC. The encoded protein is CATSRSSREQFF.